This T cell receptor (beta chain) is drawn from a study of cytomegalovirus exposure and HLA in healthy donors. It was with 60 Vbeta and 13 Jbeta primers that the PCR ran. Measured with immunoSEQ multiplex PCR; TCRdb has only the in-frame clones, and not every one. The table records under 150,000 clones, less than 80% of them present only once. Sequenced sample: PBMCs. The receptor's source is a woman aged 50 to 60 in good health and CMV-seropositive.

The CDR3 loop is CASSERSGGREKLFF. Written as DNA, the CDR3 is TGTGCCAGCAGCGAAAGATCAGGGGGTAGGGAAAAACTGTTTTTT. The J gene is TRBJ1-4, the V gene TRBV5-4; 7 bases agree with TRBD1. CDR3 length: 15 amino acids. CDR1 and CDR2 from the germline V gene are SGHNT and YYREEE (reference sequence). The V segment lost 4 bases and the J segment 8 bases; nucleotides outside the gene matches: 11.